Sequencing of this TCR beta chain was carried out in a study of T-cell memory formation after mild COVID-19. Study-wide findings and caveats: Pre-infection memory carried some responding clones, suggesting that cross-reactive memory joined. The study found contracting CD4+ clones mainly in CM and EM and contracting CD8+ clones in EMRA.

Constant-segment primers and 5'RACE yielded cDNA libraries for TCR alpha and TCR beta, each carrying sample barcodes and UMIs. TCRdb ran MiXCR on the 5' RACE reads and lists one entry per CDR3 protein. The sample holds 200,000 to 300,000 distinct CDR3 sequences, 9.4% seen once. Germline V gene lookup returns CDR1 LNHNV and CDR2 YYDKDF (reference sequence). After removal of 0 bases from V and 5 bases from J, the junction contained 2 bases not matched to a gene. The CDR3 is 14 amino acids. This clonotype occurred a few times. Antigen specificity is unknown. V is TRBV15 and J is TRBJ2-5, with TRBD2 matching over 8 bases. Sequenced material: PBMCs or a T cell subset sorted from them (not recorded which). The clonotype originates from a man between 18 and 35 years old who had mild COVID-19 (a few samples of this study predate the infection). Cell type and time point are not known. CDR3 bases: TGTGCCACCAGCAGAGATCGACTAGCGGAGACCCAGTACTTC. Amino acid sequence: CATSRDRLAETQYF. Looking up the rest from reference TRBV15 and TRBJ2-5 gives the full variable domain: DAMVIQNPRYQVTQFGKPVTLSCSQTLNHNVMYWYQQKSSQAPKLLFHYYDKDFNNEADTPDNFQSRRPNTSFCFLDIRSPGLGDTAMYLCATSRDRLAETQYFGPGTRLLVL.